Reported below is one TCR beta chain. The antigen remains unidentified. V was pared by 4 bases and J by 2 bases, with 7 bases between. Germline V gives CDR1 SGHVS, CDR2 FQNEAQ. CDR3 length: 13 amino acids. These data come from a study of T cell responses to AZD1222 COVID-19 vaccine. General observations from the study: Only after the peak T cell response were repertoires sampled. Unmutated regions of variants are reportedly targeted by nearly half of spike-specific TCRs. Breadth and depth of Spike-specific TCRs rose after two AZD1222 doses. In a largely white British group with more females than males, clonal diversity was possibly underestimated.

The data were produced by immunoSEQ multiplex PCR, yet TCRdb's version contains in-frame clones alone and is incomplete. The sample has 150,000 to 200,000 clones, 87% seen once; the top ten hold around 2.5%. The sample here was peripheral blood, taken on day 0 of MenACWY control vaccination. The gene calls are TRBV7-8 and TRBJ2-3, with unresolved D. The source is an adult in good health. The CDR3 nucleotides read TGTGCCAGCAGCTCCCTAACCACAGATACGCAGTATTTT. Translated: CASSSLTTDTQYF.